Following are 27 T cell receptor beta chains from one sample sequenced in a study of blood T cell repertoires in COVID-19 (dated by TCRdb to about 2020). The receptor library was made with the immunoSEQ multiplex PCR assay. The table comes from immuneACCESS by way of TCRdb, which keeps in-frame sequences with V and J called. Part of the clones is missing from these tables; in studies checked, under half for an unresolved V gene and the rest for unknown reasons. Recorded for this sample are approximately 190,000 clones; about four fifths of them occurred a single time. The ten largest clones capture approximately 7.8% of the sample. Input material: peripheral blood. These receptors were taken from a woman aged 60-70 years with COVID-19, enrolled during active disease.

V is TRBV6-5 and J is TRBJ1-3, with D perhaps TRBD1 (6 bases). The CDR3 is 14 residues long. CDR1 is MNHEY, CDR2 SVGAGI, per germline. V was trimmed by 5 bases and J by 3 bases, leaving 11 bases between them. This CDR3 is CASSLRGGGNTIYF. DNA for the CDR3: TGTGCCAGCAGTCTCAGGGGTGGTGGAAACACCATATATTTT.

This rearrangement joins TRBV5-4 to TRBJ2-2, with TRBD1 identical over 11 bases. V was clipped by 2 bases and J by 3 bases; unmatched bases: 9. CDR1 and CDR2 from the germline V gene are SGHNT and YYREEE (reference sequence). The CDR3 runs to 18 residues. The CDR3 DNA reads TGTGCCAGCAGCTTTTTTTGGACAGGGGGCCGGGACACCGGGGAGCTGTTTTTT. Amino acid sequence: CASSFFWTGGRDTGELFF. The variable domain in full, completed from reference TRBV5-4 and TRBJ2-2, reads ETGVTQSPTHLIKTRGQQVTLRCSSQSGHNTVSWYQQALGQGPQFIFQYYREEENGRGNFPPRFSGLQFPNYSSELNVNALELDDSALYLCASSFFWTGGRDTGELFFGEGSRLTVL.

The rearrangement links TRBV28 to TRBJ2-1; 14 bases align to TRBD2. CDR3 length equals 20 residues. The V segment lost 6 bases and the J segment 3 bases; nucleotides outside the gene matches: 16. Germline CDR1 is MDHEN and CDR2 is SYDVKM. Written as DNA, the CDR3 is TGTGCCAGCAGCTCCTTAAAAGGGACTAGCGGGGGTATCTACTACAATGAGCAGTTCTTC. Its translation is CASSSLKGTSGGIYYNEQFF.

Only a few counts were recorded for this clone. V and J are TRBV10-3 and TRBJ2-5, with TRBD1 matching over 12 bases. V was pared by 6 bases and J by 5 bases, with 10 bases of the junction left unmatched. There are 16 residues in the CDR3. Germline CDR1 is ENHRY and CDR2 is SYGVKD. DNA for the CDR3: TGTGCCATCAGCCAGACGGGACAGGGGGCTGGGGAGACCCAGTACTTC. Protein sequence: CAISQTGQGAGETQYF.

The V call is TRBV7-3, the J call TRBJ1-5; TRBD1 is a possible D gene (6 bases). Germline-derived CDR1 and CDR2 are SGHTA and FQGTGA. V lost 0 bases to trimming and J lost 7 bases, with 16 bases between them. This CDR3 has 16 amino acids. For the CDR3, the DNA is TGTGCCAGCAGCTTAACATTGCGGGGGGCAGGGCAGCCCCAGCATTTT. Encoded protein: CASSLTLRGAGQPQHF.

Details on this clone: At one end the junction does not follow the germline gene, possibly because of a read error. V usage is TRBV3-1 (or the pseudogene TRBV3-2) and J usage is TRBJ2-5; 10 bases map to TRBD2. The CDR3 extends over 16 amino acids. Germline values: CDR1 LGHDT, CDR2 YNNKEL (reference sequence). The CDR3 DNA follows: TGTGCCAGCACCCAAGGACGCCTAGCGGGGGAAGAGACCCAGTACTTC. Translated: CASTQGRLAGEETQYF.

J is TRBJ1-5 and V is TRBV6-1; 11 bases line up with TRBD1. V gave up 0 bases and J gave up 10 bases; unmatched junction bases: 8. This CDR3 contains 16 residues. Germline V lookup: CDR1 MNHNS, CDR2 SASEGT. CDR3 sequence (DNA): TGTGCCAGCAGTGAAGCGATAGGACAGGGGGCGAATCCCCAGCATTTT. It is translated as CASSEAIGQGANPQHF.

This clone appeared many times. The chain joins TRBV19 to TRBJ1-5; TRBD1 matches at 8 bases. Per the germline V gene, CDR1 is LNHDA and CDR2 is SQIVND (reference sequence). Losses at the gene ends were 3 bases for V and 2 bases for J; bases not matched to a gene: 6. The CDR3 length is 16 residues. The CDR3 region has the DNA TGTGCCAGTAGTATTAATCGGGGACAGGGCAATCAGCCCCAGCATTTT. Translated, it gives CASSINRGQGNQPQHF. The entire variable domain, with the rest obtained from reference TRBV19 and TRBJ1-5, is as follows: DGGITQSPKYLFRKEGQNVTLSCEQNLNHDAMYWYRQDPGQGLRLIYYSQIVNDFQKGDIAEGYSVSREKKESFPLTVTSAQKNPTAFYLCASSINRGQGNQPQHFGDGTRLSIL.

J is TRBJ1-5 and V is TRBV2; D perhaps matches TRBD1 (5 bases). CDR3 length equals 13 residues. The V gene lost 5 bases and the J gene lost 6 bases, with 11 bases spanning the gap. CDR1 is SNHLY, CDR2 FYNNEI, per germline. The CDR3 DNA sequence: TGTGCCAGCAGTTCCCTACAGGTTCAGCCCCAGCATTTT. Residues: CASSSLQVQPQHF.

This sequence joins TRBV28 and TRBJ1-6; TRBD1 might be the D (6 bases). V lost 1 base and J lost 10, with 11 bases in between. The V gene's germline CDR1 is MDHEN and CDR2 SYDVKM. This CDR3 is built from 14 residues. This CDR3 reads CASSLSIRGSPLHF. The CDR3 DNA sequence: TGTGCCAGCAGTTTATCCATCAGGGGCTCACCCCTCCACTTT.

The chain is built from TRBV4-3 and TRBJ1-5; D is uncertain. V lost 0 bases and J 3 bases, leaving 12 bases between the germline ends. Germline V gene lookup returns CDR1 LGHNA and CDR2 YSLEER. The CDR3 runs to 16 residues. The CDR3 DNA follows: TGCGCCAGCAGCCAAGAGGCGGCAGCTAACAATCAGCCCCAGCATTTT. This sequence encodes CASSQEAAANNQPQHF.

This clone was recorded a few times. V and J are TRBV3-1 (or the pseudogene TRBV3-2) and TRBJ2-1, with 9 nucleotides matching TRBD2. CDR3 length: 15 amino acids. Per germline, CDR1 LGHDT and CDR2 YNNKEL (reference sequence). Unmatched junction bases numbered 0, after V lost 1 base and J lost 2 bases. For the CDR3, the DNA is TGTGCCAGCAGCCAAGCTAGCGGGACCTACAATGAGCAGTTCTTC. It encodes CASSQASGTYNEQFF.

The chain uses TRBV19 and TRBJ1-2; D is uncertain. Germline V gene data show CDR1 as LNHDA and CDR2 as SQIVND (reference sequence). The CDR3 is made up of 14 amino acids. Trimming cost V 6 bases and J 3 bases, with 14 bases left between them. CDR3 DNA sequence: TGTGCCAGTAGGCTCCTTCGCGTGGACTATGGCTACACCTTC. Translating it yields CASRLLRVDYGYTF.

CDR3 DNA: TGTGCCAGCAGCCACGCAGCGGGGATAACTTACAATGAGCAGTTCTTC. This sequence encodes CASSHAAGITYNEQFF. The genes are TRBV7-2 and TRBJ2-1; 7 positions agree with TRBD2. V shed 5 bases and J 4 bases; nucleotides not matched to a gene: 11. The CDR3 consists of 16 residues. Germline values: CDR1 SGHTA, CDR2 FQGNSA.

This clone was seen only a few times. The CDR3, as DNA: TGCGCCAGCAGCCAATCGCAGGGTTTAGCCTACGAGCAGTACTTC. Protein: CASSQSQGLAYEQYF. The chain employs TRBV4-3 and TRBJ2-7; possible D gene TRBD1, 5 bases. This CDR3 has 15 amino acids. CDR1 and CDR2 (germline): LGHNA, YSLEER. Trimming stripped 2 bases from V and 2 bases from J, with 13 bases between.

The sample holds a few counts of this clone. The chain recombines TRBV6-2 or TRBV6-3 with TRBJ2-7; 9 bases align to TRBD1. The germline V gene encodes CDR1 MNHEY and CDR2 SVGEGT. The CDR3 contains 15 residues. V shed 5 bases and J 2 bases; nucleotides not matched to a gene: 7. The CDR3 nucleotides are TGTGCCAGCAGTGCCCGGGGGACAGGGACCTACGAGCAGTACTTC. This translates into CASSARGTGTYEQYF.

This chain connects TRBV6-2 or TRBV6-3 to TRBJ2-7; a possible D gene is TRBD2 (5 bases). The CDR3 is 13 amino acids. The ends were cut back, 1 base at V and 6 bases at J, with 10 bases in the middle. Germline assignment: CDR1 MNHEY and CDR2 SVGEGT. CDR3 sequence: CASSYWVEGEQYF. As DNA, the CDR3 is TGTGCCAGCAGTTACTGGGTTGAGGGCGAGCAGTACTTC.

The rearrangement uses TRBV7-3 and TRBJ1-1; D perhaps matches TRBD1 (6 bases). The CDR3 extends over 13 amino acids. Trimming removed 5 bases from V and 6 bases from J, with 13 bases in between. The germline CDR1 and CDR2 sequences are SGHTA and FQGTGA. For the CDR3, the DNA is TGTGCCAGCAGCCCCGGCGGGGGGCCTGAAGCTTTCTTT. Its protein is CASSPGGGPEAFF.

The genes are TRBV5-1 and TRBJ2-1, with D perhaps matching TRBD2 (5 bases). Trimming removed 0 bases at V and 0 bases at J, with 7 bases between. Germline values: CDR1 SGHRS, CDR2 YFSETQ. CDR3 length equals 15 residues. CDR3 amino acids: CASSLAGSSYNEQFF. The CDR3 DNA reads as TGCGCCAGCAGCTTGGCGGGGAGCTCCTACAATGAGCAGTTCTTC.

The rearrangement links TRBV9 to TRBJ1-1, with 10 bases matching TRBD1. Trimming at V came to 2 bases and at J to 6 bases, leaving 7 bases not matched to a gene. Germline CDR1 reads SGDLS; CDR2 reads YYNGEE. The CDR3 totals 15 residues. DNA of the CDR3: TGTGCCAGCAGCGTGGGACAGGGGAAGGGGTCTGAAGCTTTCTTT. It yields the protein CASSVGQGKGSEAFF. Looking up the rest from reference TRBV9 and TRBJ1-1 gives the full variable domain: DSGVTQTPKHLITATGQRVTLRCSPRSGDLSVYWYQQSLDQGLQFLIQYYNGEERAKGNILERFSAQQFPDLHSELNLSSLELGDSALYFCASSVGQGKGSEAFFGQGTRLTVV.

The J gene is TRBJ1-5, the V gene TRBV6-5; tentative D call: TRBD1 (6 bases). Germline V gene lookup returns CDR1 MNHEY and CDR2 SVGAGI. Trimming cost V 6 bases and J 1 base, with 10 bases left between them. This CDR3 contains 14 residues. DNA of the CDR3: TGTGCCAGCAGGCCCGGGACAAGCAATCAGCCCCAGCATTTT. It is translated as CASRPGTSNQPQHF.

In DNA form, the CDR3 reads TGTGCCAGCAGTGATGGAGGGGGGGGATACGAGCAGTACGTC. This translates into CASSDGGGGYEQYV. The rearrangement uses TRBV6-1 and TRBJ2-7; perhaps TRBD2 as D (7 bases). This CDR3 region has 14 residues. Germline V gene lookup returns CDR1 MNHNS and CDR2 SASEGT. Trimming took 3 bases from V and 4 from J, leaving 13 bases between them.

The rearrangement joins TRBV25-1 to TRBJ2-2; D remains unclear. The CDR3 covers 16 residues. Germline V gene data show CDR1 as MGHDK and CDR2 as SYGVNS. The ends were cut back, 1 base at V and 0 bases at J, with 9 bases in the middle. CDR3 DNA sequence: TGTGCCAGCAGTGAATCGGGTCGCGCGAACACCGGGGAGCTGTTTTTT. It yields the protein CASSESGRANTGELFF.

This sequence joins TRBV9 and TRBJ2-3; possible D gene TRBD2, 6 bases. Germline V gives CDR1 SGDLS, CDR2 YYNGEE. The germline V and J ends were trimmed by 4 bases and 0 bases, with 15 bases remaining between them. This CDR3 region has 16 residues. The CDR3 nucleotides are TGTGCCAGCAGCAGGGGACTTTTAACTAGCACAGATACGCAGTATTTT. This encodes CASSRGLLTSTDTQYF. Combining the CDR3 with reference TRBV9 and TRBJ2-3 gives the whole variable domain DSGVTQTPKHLITATGQRVTLRCSPRSGDLSVYWYQQSLDQGLQFLIQYYNGEERAKGNILERFSAQQFPDLHSELNLSSLELGDSALYFCASSRGLLTSTDTQYFGPGTRLTVL.

The genes are TRBV21-1 and TRBJ2-7; the table's D call of TRBD2 was not tested on the DNA. TRBV21-1 is deemed a pseudogene. The CDR3 sequence is 18 residues long. CDR3 loop: CASSKLVTSGGDAYEQYV. In DNA form, the CDR3 reads TGTGCCAGCAGCAAATTGGTGACTAGCGGGGGGGATGCCTACGAGCAGTACGTC.

The chain combines TRBV21-1 with TRBJ2-7; TRBD1, the table's D call, was not compared with the DNA. TRBV21-1 is a pseudogene locus. The CDR3 runs to 11 residues. The CDR3 is CASSKQYEQYV. The CDR3 DNA reads as TGTGCCAGCAGCAAACAGTACGAGCAGTACGTC.

In its sample, this clone was seen once. The V and J genes are TRBV7-9 and TRBJ2-3; possible D gene TRBD1, 7 bases. Between the trimmed V and J ends, which lost 0 bases and 4 bases, there was a span of 14 bases. Germline CDR1 reads SEHNR; CDR2 reads FQNEAQ (reference sequence). The CDR3 has 16 amino acids. CDR3 protein: CASSLAGGGMADTQYF. The CDR3 coding sequence is TGTGCCAGCAGCTTAGCAGGAGGGGGCATGGCAGATACGCAGTATTTT.